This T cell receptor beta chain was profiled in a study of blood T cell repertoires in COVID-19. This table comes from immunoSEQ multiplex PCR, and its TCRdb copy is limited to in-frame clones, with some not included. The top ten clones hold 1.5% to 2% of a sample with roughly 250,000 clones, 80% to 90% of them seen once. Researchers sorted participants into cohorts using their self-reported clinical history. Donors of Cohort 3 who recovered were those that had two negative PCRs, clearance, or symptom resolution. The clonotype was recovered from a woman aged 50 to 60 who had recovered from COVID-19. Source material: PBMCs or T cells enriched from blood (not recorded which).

In nucleotides, the CDR3 is TGTGCCAGCAGCATAGGGACAGGGGGCTCTCACGAGCAGTACTTC. This sequence encodes CASSIGTGGSHEQYF. The V call is TRBV7-3, the J call TRBJ2-7, with 12 bases identical to TRBD1. Germline loops: CDR1 SGHTA, CDR2 FQGTGA. V was pared by 5 bases and J by 5 bases, with 7 bases of the junction left unmatched. The CDR3 totals 15 residues.